The 10 T cell receptor beta chains below come from one sample, sequenced in a study of blood T cell repertoires in COVID-19 (dated by TCRdb to about 2020). The receptor library was made with the immunoSEQ multiplex PCR assay. Held by TCRdb, this immuneACCESS table contains in-frame sequences only and omits some clones. Under half of the omission traces to an unresolved V gene where checked; the cause of the rest is unknown. This sample lists about 140,000 clones; approximately 88% were detected once. 4.5% to 7% of the sample is held by the ten biggest clonotypes. The sequenced material came from PBMCs or T cells enriched from blood (not recorded which). All receptors derive from a man in his forties or fifties with acute COVID-19.

This sequence joins TRBV5-4 and TRBJ1-2; TRBD1 might be the D (6 bases). V was cut by 0 bases and J by 2 bases, with 8 bases left in between. The V gene's germline CDR1 is SGHNT and CDR2 YYREEE (reference sequence). There are 14 residues in the CDR3. The CDR3 region has the DNA TGTGCCAGCAGCTTGGCCGACAGGAACTATGGCTACACCTTC. Its protein is CASSLADRNYGYTF.

The chain couples TRBV5-4 to TRBJ1-2, with D perhaps TRBD1 (6 bases). CDR1 is SGHNT, CDR2 YYREEE, per germline (reference sequence). This CDR3 has 12 residues. V was shortened by 4 bases and J by 4 bases, with 8 bases between the two germline ends. The CDR3 loop reads CASSQQGYGYTF. CDR3 nucleotides: TGTGCCAGCAGCCAACAGGGCTATGGCTACACCTTC.

The rearrangement links TRBV3-1 (or the pseudogene TRBV3-2) to TRBJ2-3, with a possible D match to TRBD2 (7 bases). Trimming stripped 3 bases from V and 1 base from J, with 14 bases between. The CDR3 has 16 residues. Looked up from germline, CDR1 is LGHDT and CDR2 is YNNKEL (reference sequence). CDR3 loop: CASSQRGGGGTDTQYF. In DNA, the CDR3 is TGTGCCAGCAGCCAGAGGGGGGGAGGGGGCACAGATACGCAGTATTTT.

The rearrangement links TRBV24-1 to TRBJ2-2; a weak D match, TRBD1 (6 bases). Germline V gives CDR1 KGHDR, CDR2 SFDVKD. The CDR3 has 14 residues. Deletions cut 2 bases from V and 13 bases from J, with 16 bases between. The CDR3 nucleotides are TGTGCCACCAGTGATTACTCCGGGACATCCATGCTGTTTTTT. Translation: CATSDYSGTSMLFF.

The chain joins TRBV29-1 to TRBJ1-5; a weak D match, TRBD1 (5 bases). The CDR3 consists of 14 residues. Trimming stripped 3 bases from V and 5 bases from J, with 14 bases between. Germline V gives CDR1 SQVTM, CDR2 ANQGSEA. CDR3 sequence reads: CSVEVEGGDQPQHF. As DNA, the CDR3 is TGCAGCGTTGAGGTGGAGGGAGGGGATCAGCCCCAGCATTTT.

J is TRBJ2-7 and V is TRBV10-2, with 12 nucleotides matching TRBD2. Germline V gene data show CDR1 as WSHSY and CDR2 as SAAADI. V was pared by 2 bases and J by 2 bases, with 4 bases of the junction left unmatched. The CDR3 loop spans 16 amino acids. This chain's CDR3 is CASSEETSGGTYEQYF. The DNA of the CDR3 is TGCGCCAGCAGTGAGGAGACTAGCGGGGGTACCTACGAGCAGTACTTC.

The chain couples TRBV5-8 to TRBJ1-2; D gene uncertain. The V end lost 4 bases, the J end lost 13 bases, and 11 bases lay between the germline ends. Germline loops: CDR1 SGHTS, CDR2 YDEGEE. The CDR3 sequence is 10 residues long. CDR3 sequence: CASSTQRFTF. The CDR3 coding sequence is TGTGCCAGCAGCACACAGAGATTCACCTTC.

V and J are TRBV4-3 and TRBJ1-1; tentatively, D is TRBD1 (6 bases). From germline, CDR1 is LGHNA and CDR2 YSLEER. The V end lost 0 bases, the J end lost 1 base, and 6 bases lay between the germline ends. The CDR3 sequence is 14 residues long. The CDR3 loop is CASSQEDRNTEAFF. CDR3 nucleotide sequence: TGCGCCAGCAGCCAAGAGGACAGGAACACTGAAGCTTTCTTT.

V is TRBV10-1 and J is TRBJ2-6; D gene ambiguous. This CDR3 is 15 amino acids long. The ends were cut back, 3 bases at V and 1 base at J, with 7 bases in the middle. The germline V gene has CDR1 WNHNN and CDR2 SYGVQD (reference sequence). The CDR3 here is CASSDQLSGANVLTF. CDR3 DNA sequence: TGCGCCAGCAGTGACCAGTTATCTGGGGCCAACGTCCTGACTTTC.

This clone was detected only once. This rearrangement joins TRBV5-1 to TRBJ2-3, with 7 bases fitting TRBD2. This CDR3 is 17 amino acids long. J lost 3 bases, V lost 7 bases, and 17 bases had no gene match. The germline gives CDR1 SGHRS, CDR2 YFSETQ. CDR3 DNA: TGCGCCAGCTCTCTAAAGGGAGGGGCGGGGGAGACAGATACGCAGTATTTT. Protein: CASSLKGGAGETDTQYF. Filled out from reference TRBV5-1 and TRBJ2-3, the complete variable domain reads KAGVTQTPRYLIKTRGQQVTLSCSPISGHRSVSWYQQTPGQGLQFLFEYFSETQRNKGNFPGRFSGRQFSNSRSEMNVSTLELGDSALYLCASSLKGGAGETDTQYFGPGTRLTVL.